This T cell receptor (beta chain) originates from a study of beta chain features in type 1 diabetes (dated by TCRdb to the late 2010s). For context, the study as a whole: Patients and healthy donors did not differ in mean age, gender distribution, total cell number or subset yield. A total of about 110,000,000 sorted cells were examined across all samples, and a strong correlation was observed between cell number per subset and RNA yield. The study compared TCRB repertoires of sorted circulating CD4+ T cell subsets between recently diagnosed type 1 diabetes patients and matched healthy donors. Regulatory and stem cell-like memory subsets were isolated from only 8 patients and about eight healthy donors, whereas naive and central memory subsets came from all 30 or so donors.

Broader findings and caveats from the paper: Because cDNA rather than genomic DNA was sequenced, highly expressing activated cells could have been over-represented, although no difference in activation and CD3 levels was found between groups. Naive, central memory and regulatory TCRB repertoires appeared to be more alike among patients than among healthy donors. Shorter templates might have been favored by PCR, but patient and control samples were amplified and corrected together, so both groups would have been affected equally by any skew. A moderate but significant shortening of TCRB CDR3 length was observed in type 1 diabetes patients in all four CD4+ subsets. Because the HLA sub-analyses included only small numbers of individuals, any influence of HLA type on TCRB rearrangement was left unresolved. Patients with type 1 diabetes made fewer insertions and deleted more nucleotides at VDJ recombination sites, implying thymic rearrangement abnormalities.

From each donor, a single peripheral blood sample of 100 to 150 mL on average was drawn into heparinised tubes. Using a panel that included CD45RO, CCR7, CD25, CD127, CD95 and CD27, naive, central memory, regulatory and stem cell-like memory CD4+ T cells were sorted on a BD FACSAria II. All sorted populations exceeded 95% purity. PBMCs were separated immediately by Lymphoprep density gradient centrifugation and were stained directly, without being cultured. To minimize batch effects, samples were stained and sorted in pairs, one healthy donor with one patient per experiment. The table lists this clone with a few counts. The clone's antigen remains unknown. Base qualities are missing; no much larger clone stands one base away. All of the isolated RNA was reverse transcribed with the High Capacity cDNA Reverse Transcription Kit, so expressed TCRB transcripts were sequenced. Deep immunoSEQ sequencing was performed on naive, central memory and regulatory T cell samples, with an average of roughly 3.5 million total reads per sample. Sorted cells were lysed in RLT buffer and RNA was extracted with DNase-treated RNeasy Micro or Mini kits, depending on cell number. Each cell subset was processed on its own to prevent cross-contamination, while patient and healthy donor samples were processed together. The immunoSEQ multiplex PCR was used to amplify TCRB sequences from cDNA, generating 87-bp fragments that spanned the CDR3 region. Sequencing of the amplicons was performed on the Illumina HiSeq platform. Concerning the study's data processing: PCR bias was corrected computationally using synthetic template baselines, and reads within Hamming distance 2 were collapsed, with unmergeable singletons discarded. By aligning reads against IMGT, V, D and J genes, CDR3 length, and insertions or deletions at six rearrangement sites were assigned. Clonotype counts were normalized to sorted cell number within each subset before computing true diversity and Gini coefficients with the tcR R package. Repertoire sharing was quantified using the overlap coefficient calculated on TCRB nucleotide sequences. Out-of-frame TCRB sequences from naive cells were analyzed to stand in for the pre-selection repertoire. Here the immuneACCESS table is served through TCRdb, limited to in-frame sequences with V and J called. Missing clones are a known gap in these copies; in checked studies unresolved V genes cover under half, and the rest lacks a known reason. D and trimming were read from the DNA, whereas the V and J calls and clone size are those reported in that table. The sample table shows hundreds of thousands of clones, and about 15% are seen once. The ten most abundant clones make up around 0.015% of the sample.

This TCR came from a man between 18 and 29 years old with type 1 diabetes. Material for sequencing was naive CD4+ T cells from blood. Taken with the paper, the label for cell subset or site translates to: true naive CD4+ T cells.

The CDR3: CASSPPGGTEAFF. The sequence in DNA is TGTGCCAGCTCACCACCGGGAGGCACTGAAGCTTTCTTT. Recombination connected TRBV18 to TRBJ1-1, with no confident D gene call. Counted from cysteine to phenylalanine, this CDR3 has 13 amino acids. The retained sequence is limited to the CDR3, 39 bases, with the frame set at the first base. V loses 0 bases of germline sequence and J loses 4 bases, and the interval between the two ends is 6 bases. The germline V gene gives CDR1 as KGHSH and CDR2 as LQKENI.